The clone carrying this TCR beta chain came up a few times. The antigen remains unidentified. Gene names follow the mouse nomenclature. The sequenced fragment ends 4 residues before the CDR3 boundary, so the rest is inferred from the germline J gene. Other DNA sequences in the sample encode the same CDR3. The data were taken from a study of CD8+ T cells in alopecia areata. At the level of the study: Transfer of skin from approximately 6-12-month-old C3H/HeJ graft donors with spontaneous alopecia was made to roughly 6-10-week-old female C3H/HeJ mice.

Markers used for sorting pooled cutaneous lymph node cells were CD4, CD8alpha, NKG2D, NKG2ACE and others. Overall study findings and caveats: Sharing of TCRs across patients appeared less clear than in mice, possibly for HLA-related reasons. Normal-skin resident alphabeta T cells also appear among scalp sample sequences. Affected lesional scalp, above all in alopecia totalis/universalis, was more clonal than normal scalp.

Trimming took 2 bases from V and 4 from J; bases not matched to a gene: 5. The CDR3 runs 15 residues. Germline V gene lookup returns CDR1 FNHDT and CDR2 SITEND (reference sequence). As the sequencing template, cDNA was produced by extracting RNA and reverse transcribing it. Repertoires were generated with immunoSEQ multiplex PCR, while TCRdb's copy carries only in-frame clones and drops some. This repertoire holds 250,000 or so clones, and none appear only once. The chain is built from TRBV19 and TRBJ2-2; 7 bases line up with TRBD2. The material sequenced was CD4+ T cells sorted from a lymph node. The sequence came from a C3H/HeJ mouse with alopecia areata. Strain haplotype at MHC: H2-k. The CDR3 DNA, read in part, is TGTGCCAGCAGTATCCCTGGGGGAAGCACCGGG. Translated: CASSIPGGSTG. The whole CDR3 region reads CASSIPGGSTGQLYF.